One sample yielded the 28 T cell receptor beta chains listed below, sequenced in a study of blood T cells in healthy people across ages. A J-beta primer mix and a sample-barcoded 5' primer were used in a second PCR of roughly 6 to 11 cycles. TCRdb reanalysed the 5' RACE reads using MiXCR and keeps one entry per CDR3 protein. The data show roughly 1,800,000 distinct CDR3 sequences, 49% seen once. Sequencing was done on a sample of blood. These receptors were taken from a woman between 35 and 50 years old in good health.

V gene TRBV20-1 combines with J gene TRBJ2-1; a weak D match, TRBD1 (5 bases). Germline CDR1 reads DFQATT; CDR2 reads SNEGSKA (reference sequence). This CDR3 is built from 15 residues. V was clipped by 5 bases and J by 6 bases, with 20 bases between them. CDR3 protein: CSARVTGGRVNEQFF. CDR3 nucleotides: TGCAGTGCTCGGGTAACAGGTGGAAGGGTCAATGAGCAGTTCTTC.

V gene TRBV6-1 combines with J gene TRBJ2-5, with D possibly TRBD2 on 6 matching bases. This CDR3 contains 15 residues. Per the germline V gene, CDR1 is MNHNS and CDR2 is SASEGT. Trimming left V 5 bases short and J 2 bases short, with 15 bases between. CDR3 coding DNA: TGTGCCAGCAGTAAACCCGCCCGGGGGCAAGAGACCCAGTACTTC. Translating it yields CASSKPARGQETQYF.

This clonotype turned up a few times. This chain uses TRBV25-1 with TRBJ1-2; D is unclear. Germline V gene data show CDR1 as MGHDK and CDR2 as SYGVNS. The germline V and J ends were trimmed by 3 bases and 9 bases, with 11 bases remaining between them. The CDR3 has 12 amino acids. The DNA of the CDR3 is TGTGCCAGCAGTGACTTCAGATTTAGCTACACCTTC. It encodes CASSDFRFSYTF.

The table lists this clonotype with a few counts. The DNA for the CDR3 is TGTGCCAGCAGTTACTCTGGGCAGACTTCGGGCTACACCTTC. It translates to CASSYSGQTSGYTF. The rearrangement uses TRBV6-5 and TRBJ1-2; D is uncertain. V shed 0 bases and J shed 8 bases, with 13 bases lying between them. This CDR3 spans 14 amino acids. CDR1 and CDR2 from the germline V gene are MNHEY and SVGAGI.

This clonotype was observed a handful of times. The chain uses TRBV7-8 and TRBJ2-1; 8 nucleotides align to TRBD2. The J segment lost 8 bases and the V segment lost 5 bases, leaving 14 bases of the junction unmatched. The CDR3 totals 16 residues. Germline CDR1 SGHVS, CDR2 FQNEAQ. The CDR3 DNA reads as TGTGCCAGCAGCGCCCACCGGAGCGGGGGCGGGGATGAGCAGTTCTTC. Its translation is CASSAHRSGGGDEQFF. The entire variable domain, with the rest obtained from reference TRBV7-8 and TRBJ2-1, is as follows: GAGVSQSPRYKVAKRGQDVALRCDPISGHVSLFWYQQALGQGPEFLTYFQNEAQLDKSGLPSDRFFAERPEGSVSTLKIQRTQQEDSAVYLCASSAHRSGGGDEQFFGPGTRLTVL.

In DNA, the CDR3 is TGTGCCACCAGTTCGGGCGGACCTAGCACAGATACGCAGTATTTT. Its translation is CATSSGGPSTDTQYF. The rearrangement links TRBV24-1 to TRBJ2-3; D not resolved. Trimming pared 6 bases from V and 0 bases from J, leaving 12 bases between. The CDR3 length is 15 residues. Germline CDR1 KGHDR, CDR2 SFDVKD.

The chain has TRBV6-1 and TRBJ1-2; D not certain. The CDR3 has 12 residues. The germline V and J ends were trimmed by 5 bases and 8 bases, with 12 bases remaining between them. Germline V gives CDR1 MNHNS, CDR2 SASEGT. The DNA of the CDR3 is TGTGCCAGCAGTTTTAGTGCACGAGGCTACACCTTC. This encodes CASSFSARGYTF.

This rearrangement joins TRBV5-6 to TRBJ1-6; weak D call: TRBD1 (5 bases). The CDR3 is 13 amino acids. The V and J ends lost 4 bases and 7 bases respectively, with 9 bases between them. Germline CDR1 SGHDT, CDR2 YYEEEE. The CDR3 is CASSVYRNSPLHF. The CDR3 DNA sequence: TGTGCCAGCAGCGTTTACAGGAATTCACCCCTCCACTTT.

This clonotype was seen a single time. V and J are TRBV28 and TRBJ2-2; a weak D match, TRBD1 (5 bases). The germline CDR1 and CDR2 sequences are MDHEN and SYDVKM. The V gene lost 6 bases and the J gene lost 1 base, with 6 bases spanning the gap. The CDR3 consists of 13 residues. CDR3: CASSRENTGELFF. CDR3 in DNA: TGTGCCAGCAGCAGGGAGAACACCGGGGAGCTGTTTTTT.

V gene TRBV20-1 combines with J gene TRBJ1-2; D gene uncertain. V was clipped by 2 bases and J by 3 bases, with 7 bases between them. CDR1 and CDR2 from the germline V gene are DFQATT and SNEGSKA (reference sequence). The CDR3 contains 12 residues. CDR3 sequence (DNA): TGCAGTGCTAGACCAGAGGACTATGGCTACACCTTC. Its protein is CSARPEDYGYTF.

This clonotype appeared many times. V usage is TRBV29-1 and J usage is TRBJ2-7; D uncertain. The V gene's germline CDR1 is SQVTM and CDR2 ANQGSEA. The CDR3 has 12 residues. V lost 4 bases to trimming and J lost 0 bases, with 7 bases between them. CDR3 DNA sequence: TGCAGCGTTGGTGGCACCTCCTACGAGCAGTACTTC. Amino acid sequence: CSVGGTSYEQYF.

The chain joins TRBV20-1 to TRBJ2-3; the D gene is possibly TRBD2 (5 bases). The CDR3 is made up of 14 amino acids. Germline values: CDR1 DFQATT, CDR2 SNEGSKA (reference sequence). V was clipped by 3 bases and J by 7 bases, with 17 bases between them. The CDR3 coding sequence is TGCAGTGCTAGGGACCCAGCGCCGGGAAATACGCAGTATTTT. It is translated as CSARDPAPGNTQYF.

The chain carries TRBV29-1 and TRBJ1-2; TRBD1 agrees at 8 bases. Germline CDR1 SQVTM, CDR2 ANQGSEA. This CDR3 region has 13 residues. V was pared by 2 bases and J by 2 bases, with 1 base of the junction left unmatched. The CDR3 here is CSVERTGNYGYTF. The CDR3 DNA follows: TGCAGCGTTGAAAGGACAGGGAACTATGGCTACACCTTC.

The V and J genes are TRBV20-1 and TRBJ1-1, with 9 bases lining up with TRBD1. V lost 1 base to trimming and J lost 6 bases; unmatched junction nucleotides: 9. The CDR3 runs to 15 residues. Germline V lookup: CDR1 DFQATT, CDR2 SNEGSKA (reference sequence). The chain's CDR3 is CSARAATGGKAEAFF. CDR3 nucleotide sequence: TGCAGTGCTAGAGCCGCAACAGGGGGCAAGGCTGAAGCTTTCTTT.

In its sample, this clonotype was seen a few times. This chain links TRBV5-1 with TRBJ2-7, with D perhaps matching TRBD2 (6 bases). Between the trimmed V and J ends, which lost 0 bases and 7 bases, there was a span of 17 bases. Germline V gene data show CDR1 as SGHRS and CDR2 as YFSETQ. This CDR3 spans 15 amino acids. The CDR3 DNA follows: TGCGCCAGCAGCTTGGGCGGGACCGCGATTGGGGAGCAGTACTTC. Translating gives CASSLGGTAIGEQYF.

The chain has TRBV28 and TRBJ1-1, with D possibly being TRBD1 (6 bases). The CDR3 runs to 17 residues. Trimming shortened V by 3 bases and J by 3 bases, and 20 bases separated the two germline ends. In germline, CDR1 is MDHEN, CDR2 SYDVKM. In DNA, the CDR3 is TGTGCCAGCAGTTTCCTATCAATCAGGGGAGGGTACACTGAAGCTTTCTTT. Translation gives CASSFLSIRGGYTEAFF. Drawing the rest from reference TRBV28 and TRBJ1-1, the complete variable domain is DVKVTQSSRYLVKRTGEKVFLECVQDMDHENMFWYRQDPGLGLRLIYFSYDVKMKEKGDIPEGYSVSREKKERFSLILESASTNQTSMYLCASSFLSIRGGYTEAFFGQGTRLTVV.

In its sample, this clonotype was seen a few times. The chain has TRBV7-2 and TRBJ1-2; maybe TRBD1 (5 bases). In germline, CDR1 is SGHTA, CDR2 FQGNSA. Between the trimmed V and J ends, which lost 5 bases and 3 bases, there was a span of 10 bases. CDR3 size: 13 residues. The CDR3 DNA is TGTGCCAGCAGCGTAGGGACTTACTATGGCTACACCTTC. As protein: CASSVGTYYGYTF.

This clonotype was detected only a few times. The chain employs TRBV20-1 and TRBJ2-7, with unresolved D. Germline CDR1 is DFQATT and CDR2 is SNEGSKA (reference sequence). The CDR3 is made up of 14 amino acids. V was shortened by 0 bases and J by 4 bases, with 13 bases between the two germline ends. CDR3: CSARDGLILYEQYF. DNA for the CDR3: TGCAGTGCTAGAGACGGGCTGATTCTTTACGAGCAGTACTTC.

This clonotype has a single count. This chain links TRBV10-3 with TRBJ1-5; TRBD1 matches 10 bases. Per germline, CDR1 ENHRY and CDR2 SYGVKD. With 6 bases clipped from V and 6 bases from J, the junction kept 8 bases outside the gene matches. This CDR3 is built from 15 residues. CDR3 bases: TGTGCCATCAGGGACCCCGACAGGGGGCTTCAGCCCCAGCATTTT. Translating it yields CAIRDPDRGLQPQHF.

The chain carries TRBV7-2 and TRBJ2-6; unclear D gene. Trimming left V 3 bases short and J 4 bases short, with 10 bases between. Per germline, CDR1 SGHTA and CDR2 FQGNSA. The CDR3 loop spans 15 amino acids. This CDR3 reads CASSFVGTGANVLTF. In nucleotides, the CDR3 is TGTGCCAGCAGCTTTGTGGGAACCGGGGCCAACGTCCTGACTTTC.

The CDR3 sequence is CASSLRPIRETQYF. As DNA, the CDR3 is TGCGCCAGCAGCCTCCGCCCGATCAGGGAGACCCAGTACTTC. The rearrangement uses TRBV4-1 and TRBJ2-5; D call uncertain. With 4 bases removed from V and 5 bases from J, the gap between germline ends came to 14 bases. This CDR3 is built from 14 residues. The V gene's germline CDR1 is MGHRA and CDR2 YSYEKL.

V and J are TRBV18 and TRBJ1-5; D is possibly TRBD1 (6 bases). This CDR3 is built from 15 residues. Trimming took off 3 bases at V and 2 bases at J, with 11 bases between the two ends. CDR1 KGHSH and CDR2 LQKENI come from the germline V gene. The DNA for the CDR3 is TGTGCCAGCTCACCCCGGGACACAGGCAATCAGCCCCAGCATTTT. Protein sequence: CASSPRDTGNQPQHF. The full variable domain, its missing parts supplied by reference TRBV18 and TRBJ1-5, is NAGVMQNPRHLVRRRGQEARLRCSPMKGHSHVYWYRQLPEEGLKFMVYLQKENIIDESGMPKERFSAEFPKEGPSILRIQQVVRGDSAAYFCASSPRDTGNQPQHFGDGTRLSIL.

The V and J genes are TRBV13 and TRBJ2-5; 9 positions match TRBD1. J was trimmed by 2 bases and V by 7 bases; bases with no gene match: 5. The CDR3 contains 14 residues. Germline loops: CDR1 PRHDT, CDR2 FYEKMQ (reference sequence). CDR3 bases: TGTGCCAGCAAGCGGACAGGGGAGCAAGAGACCCAGTACTTC. Protein product: CASKRTGEQETQYF. Full variable domain (remainder filled in from reference TRBV13 and TRBJ2-5): AAGVIQSPRHLIKEKRETATLKCYPIPRHDTVYWYQQGPGQDPQFLISFYEKMQSDKGSIPDRFSAQQFSDYHSELNMSSLELGDSALYFCASKRTGEQETQYFGPGTRLLVL.

The chain joins TRBV28 to TRBJ2-6; D gene uncertain. Germline loops: CDR1 MDHEN, CDR2 SYDVKM. CDR3 length equals 11 residues. V was shortened by 10 bases and J by 3 bases, with 4 bases between the two germline ends. The CDR3 is CATGGANVLTF. CDR3 DNA: TGTGCCACCGGTGGGGCCAACGTCCTGACTTTC. Filled out from reference TRBV28 and TRBJ2-6, the complete variable domain reads DVKVTQSSRYLVKRTGEKVFLECVQDMDHENMFWYRQDPGLGLRLIYFSYDVKMKEKGDIPEGYSVSREKKERFSLILESASTNQTSMYLCATGGANVLTFGAGSRLTVL.

The rearrangement joins TRBV9 to TRBJ2-1, with D perhaps TRBD1 or TRBD2 (6 bases each). Trimming took off 4 bases at V and 13 bases at J, with 27 bases between the two ends. The CDR3 sequence is 16 residues long. Germline CDR1 SGDLS, CDR2 YYNGEE. The CDR3, as DNA: TGTGCCAGCAGCCCATGGTGGGGGGCAGGCCAAGAGACCCAGTTCTTC. Protein: CASSPWWGAGQETQFF.

This sequence joins TRBV5-4 and TRBJ2-1; D possibly matches TRBD1 or TRBD2 (5 bases each). Looked up from germline, CDR1 is SGHNT and CDR2 is YYREEE (reference sequence). Trimming removed 4 bases from V and 4 bases from J, with 9 bases in between. The CDR3 runs 13 residues. CDR3 DNA sequence: TGTGCCAGCAGCCGATGGGGGTACAATGAGCAGTTCTTC. Translated, it gives CASSRWGYNEQFF.

About this clonotype: One end of the junction varies from germline; a read error may be responsible. This chain links TRBV20-1 with TRBJ1-2; D might be TRBD1 (6 bases). This CDR3 has 13 residues. Germline lookup yields CDR1 DFQATT and CDR2 SNEGSKA (reference sequence). CDR3: CSATDRSSYGYTF. The CDR3 bases are TGCAGTGCAACGGACAGATCAAGCTATGGGTACACCTTC.

The chain has TRBV27 and TRBJ2-1; 7 nucleotides match TRBD1. Germline V gives CDR1 MNHEY, CDR2 SMNVEV (reference sequence). This CDR3 contains 14 residues. Trimming cost V 0 bases and J 8 bases; bases outside gene matches: 4. The CDR3 region has the DNA TGTGCCAGCAGTTTATCGGGGACAGAGTATGAGCAGTTCTTC. Amino acids: CASSLSGTEYEQFF.